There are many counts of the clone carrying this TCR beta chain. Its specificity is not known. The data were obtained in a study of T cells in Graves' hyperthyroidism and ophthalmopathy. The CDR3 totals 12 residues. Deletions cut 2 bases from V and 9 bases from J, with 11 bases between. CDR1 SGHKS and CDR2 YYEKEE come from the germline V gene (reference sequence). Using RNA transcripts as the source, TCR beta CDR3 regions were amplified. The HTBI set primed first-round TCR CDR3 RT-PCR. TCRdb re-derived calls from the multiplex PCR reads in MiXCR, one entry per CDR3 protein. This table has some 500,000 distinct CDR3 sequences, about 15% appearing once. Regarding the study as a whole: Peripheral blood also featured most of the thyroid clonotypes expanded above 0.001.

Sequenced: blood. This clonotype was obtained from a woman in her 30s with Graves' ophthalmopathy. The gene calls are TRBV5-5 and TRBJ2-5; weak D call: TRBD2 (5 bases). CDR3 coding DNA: TGTGCCAGCAGCTTTTCTGCGCGGGCCCAGTACTTC. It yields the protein CASSFSARAQYF.